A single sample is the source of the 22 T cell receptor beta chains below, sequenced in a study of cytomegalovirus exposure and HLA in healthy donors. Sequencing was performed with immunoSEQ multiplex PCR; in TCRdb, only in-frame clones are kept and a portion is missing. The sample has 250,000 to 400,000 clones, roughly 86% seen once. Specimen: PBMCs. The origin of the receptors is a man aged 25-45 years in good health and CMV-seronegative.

As DNA, the CDR3 is TGTGCCGGAGGACAGCGCGATTATGGCTACACCTTC. Residues: CAGGQRDYGYTF. The chain combines TRBV2 with TRBJ1-2, with TRBD1 as a possible D gene (6 bases). V was clipped by 11 bases and J by 5 bases, with 15 bases between them. The CDR3 runs to 12 residues. The germline V gene encodes CDR1 SNHLY and CDR2 FYNNEI. The full variable domain, its missing parts supplied by reference TRBV2 and TRBJ1-2, is EPEVTQTPSHQVTQMGQEVILRCVPISNHLYFYWYRQILGQKVEFLVSFYNNEISEKSEIFDDQFSVERPDGSNFTLKIRSTKLEDSAMYFCAGGQRDYGYTFGSGTRLTVV.

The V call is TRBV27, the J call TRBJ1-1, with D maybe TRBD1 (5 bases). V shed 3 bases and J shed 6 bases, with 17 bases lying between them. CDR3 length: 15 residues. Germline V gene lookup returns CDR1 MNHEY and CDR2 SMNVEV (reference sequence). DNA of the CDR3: TGTGCCAGCAGTTTGTTAGGGGCCCTCGGATCTGAAGCTTTCTTT. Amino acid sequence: CASSLLGALGSEAFF.

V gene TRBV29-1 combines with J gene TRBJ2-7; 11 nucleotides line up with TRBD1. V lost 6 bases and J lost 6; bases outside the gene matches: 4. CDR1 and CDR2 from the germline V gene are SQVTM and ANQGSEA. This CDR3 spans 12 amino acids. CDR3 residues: CSVRTGGREQYF. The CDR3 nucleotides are TGCAGCGTCAGGACAGGGGGCCGCGAGCAGTACTTC.

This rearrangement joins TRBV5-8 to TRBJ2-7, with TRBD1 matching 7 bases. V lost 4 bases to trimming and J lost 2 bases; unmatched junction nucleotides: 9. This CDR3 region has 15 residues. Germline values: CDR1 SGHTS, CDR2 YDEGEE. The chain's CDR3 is CASSPMGQSPYEQYF. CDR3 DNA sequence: TGTGCCAGCAGCCCGATGGGACAGAGCCCCTACGAGCAGTACTTC.

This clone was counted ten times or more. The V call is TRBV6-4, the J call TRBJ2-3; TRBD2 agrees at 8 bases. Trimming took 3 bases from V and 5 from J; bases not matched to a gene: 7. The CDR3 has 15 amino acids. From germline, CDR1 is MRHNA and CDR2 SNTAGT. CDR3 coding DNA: TGTGCCAGCAGTGAACTAGCGGCCGGGGGAGATACGCAGTATTTT. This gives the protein CASSELAAGGDTQYF.

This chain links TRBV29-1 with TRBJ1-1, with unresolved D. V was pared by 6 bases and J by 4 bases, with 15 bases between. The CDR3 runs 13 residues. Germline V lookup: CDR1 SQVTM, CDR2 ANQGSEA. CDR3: CSVVSGLTTEAFF. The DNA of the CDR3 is TGCAGCGTCGTCAGCGGTTTGACCACTGAAGCTTTCTTT.

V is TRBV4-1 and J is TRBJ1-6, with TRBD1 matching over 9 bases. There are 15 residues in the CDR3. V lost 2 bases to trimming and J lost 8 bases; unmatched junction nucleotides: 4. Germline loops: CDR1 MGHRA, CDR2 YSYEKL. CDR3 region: CASSQLQGADSPLHF. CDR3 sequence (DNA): TGCGCCAGCAGCCAATTACAGGGGGCTGATTCACCCCTCCACTTT.

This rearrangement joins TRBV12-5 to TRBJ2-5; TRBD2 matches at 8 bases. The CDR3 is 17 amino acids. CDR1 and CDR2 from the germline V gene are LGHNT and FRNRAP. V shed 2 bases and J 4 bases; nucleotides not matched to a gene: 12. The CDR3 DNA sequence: TGTGCTAGTGGTTTGAGGGCGGGGGGTCTGACTAGAGAGACCCAGTACTTC. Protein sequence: CASGLRAGGLTRETQYF.

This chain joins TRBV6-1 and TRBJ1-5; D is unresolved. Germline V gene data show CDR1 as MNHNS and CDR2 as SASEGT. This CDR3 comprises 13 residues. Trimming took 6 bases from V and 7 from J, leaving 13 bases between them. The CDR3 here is CASSPNLQQPQHF. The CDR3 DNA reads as TGTGCCAGCAGCCCGAATCTGCAGCAGCCCCAGCATTTT.

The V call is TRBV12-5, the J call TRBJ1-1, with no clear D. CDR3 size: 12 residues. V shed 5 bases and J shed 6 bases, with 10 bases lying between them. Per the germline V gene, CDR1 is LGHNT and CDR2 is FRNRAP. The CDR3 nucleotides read TGTGCTAGTGGTATCGTACTTTCTGAAGCTTTCTTT. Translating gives CASGIVLSEAFF.

CDR3 sequence: CASTRDSANTEAFF. The DNA of the CDR3 is TGTGCCAGCACGAGGGACAGCGCGAACACTGAAGCTTTCTTT. The chain links TRBV6-1 to TRBJ1-1, with TRBD1 matching 7 bases. Per the germline V gene, CDR1 is MNHNS and CDR2 is SASEGT. Trimming took 7 bases from V and 1 from J; bases not matched to a gene: 6. This CDR3 is built from 14 residues.

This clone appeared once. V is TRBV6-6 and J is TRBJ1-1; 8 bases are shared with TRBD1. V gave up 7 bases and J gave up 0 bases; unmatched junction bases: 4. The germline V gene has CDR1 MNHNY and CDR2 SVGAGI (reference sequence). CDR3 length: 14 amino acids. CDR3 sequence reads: CASTKDRVNTEAFF. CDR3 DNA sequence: TGTGCCAGCACCAAGGACAGGGTGAACACTGAAGCTTTCTTT.

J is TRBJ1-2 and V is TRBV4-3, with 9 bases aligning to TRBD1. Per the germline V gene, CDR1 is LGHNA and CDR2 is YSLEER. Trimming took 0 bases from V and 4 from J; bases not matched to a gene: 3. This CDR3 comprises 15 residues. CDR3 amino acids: CASSQDTGGIYGYTF. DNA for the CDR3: TGCGCCAGCAGCCAAGACACAGGGGGCATCTATGGCTACACCTTC.

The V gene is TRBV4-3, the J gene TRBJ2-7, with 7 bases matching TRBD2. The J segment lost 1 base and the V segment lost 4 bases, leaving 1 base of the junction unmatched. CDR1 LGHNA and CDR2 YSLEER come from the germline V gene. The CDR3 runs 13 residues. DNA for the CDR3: TGCGCCAGCAGCCCGGGGGGTTCCTACGAGCAGTACTTC. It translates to CASSPGGSYEQYF.

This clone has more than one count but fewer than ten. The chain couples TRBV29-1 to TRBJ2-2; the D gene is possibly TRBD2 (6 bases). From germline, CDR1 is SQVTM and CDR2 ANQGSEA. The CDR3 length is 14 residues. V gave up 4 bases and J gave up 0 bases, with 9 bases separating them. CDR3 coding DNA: TGCAGCGTTGGCGGGGTCCCGAACACCGGGGAGCTGTTTTTT. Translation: CSVGGVPNTGELFF.

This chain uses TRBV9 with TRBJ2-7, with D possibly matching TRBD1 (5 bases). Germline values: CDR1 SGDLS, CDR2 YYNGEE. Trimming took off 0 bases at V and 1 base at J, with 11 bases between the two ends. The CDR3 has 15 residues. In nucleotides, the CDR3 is TGTGCCAGCAGCGTAGATGACAGCTTGTCCTACGAGCAGTACTTC. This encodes CASSVDDSLSYEQYF. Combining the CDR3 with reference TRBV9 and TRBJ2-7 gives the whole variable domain DSGVTQTPKHLITATGQRVTLRCSPRSGDLSVYWYQQSLDQGLQFLIQYYNGEERAKGNILERFSAQQFPDLHSELNLSSLELGDSALYFCASSVDDSLSYEQYFGPGTRLTVT.

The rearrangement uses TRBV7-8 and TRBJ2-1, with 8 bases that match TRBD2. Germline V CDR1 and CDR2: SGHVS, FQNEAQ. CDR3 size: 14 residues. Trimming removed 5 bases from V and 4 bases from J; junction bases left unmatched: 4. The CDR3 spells CASSLREGYNEQFF. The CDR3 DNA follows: TGTGCCAGCAGCCTCCGGGAGGGGTACAATGAGCAGTTCTTC.

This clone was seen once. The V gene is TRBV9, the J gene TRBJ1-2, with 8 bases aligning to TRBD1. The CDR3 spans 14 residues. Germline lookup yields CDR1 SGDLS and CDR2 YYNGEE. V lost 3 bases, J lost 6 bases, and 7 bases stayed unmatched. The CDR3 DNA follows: TGTGCCAGCAGCGCCGGGACAGGCAGCGATGGCTACACCTTC. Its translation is CASSAGTGSDGYTF. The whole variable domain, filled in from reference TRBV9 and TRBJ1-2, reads DSGVTQTPKHLITATGQRVTLRCSPRSGDLSVYWYQQSLDQGLQFLIQYYNGEERAKGNILERFSAQQFPDLHSELNLSSLELGDSALYFCASSAGTGSDGYTFGSGTRLTVV.

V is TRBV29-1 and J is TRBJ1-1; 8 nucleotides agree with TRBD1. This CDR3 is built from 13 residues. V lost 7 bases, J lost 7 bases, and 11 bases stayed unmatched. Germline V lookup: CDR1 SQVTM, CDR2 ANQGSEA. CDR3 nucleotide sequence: TGCAGCGCTTGGGACAGGCTGATTAATGAAGCTTTCTTT. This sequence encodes CSAWDRLINEAFF.

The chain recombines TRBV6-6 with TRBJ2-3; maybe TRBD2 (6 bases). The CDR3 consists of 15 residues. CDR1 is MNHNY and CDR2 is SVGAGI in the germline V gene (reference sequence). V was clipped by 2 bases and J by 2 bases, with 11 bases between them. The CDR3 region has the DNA TGTGCCAGCAGTTACGGGGCGGGATCCACAGATACGCAGTATTTT. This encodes CASSYGAGSTDTQYF.

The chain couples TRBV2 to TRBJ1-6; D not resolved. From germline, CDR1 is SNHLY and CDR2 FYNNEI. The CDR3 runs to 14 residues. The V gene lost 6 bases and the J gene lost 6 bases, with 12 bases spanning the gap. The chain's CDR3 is CASRRSTFNSPLHF. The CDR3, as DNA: TGTGCCAGCAGGCGGTCTACTTTTAATTCACCCCTCCACTTT.

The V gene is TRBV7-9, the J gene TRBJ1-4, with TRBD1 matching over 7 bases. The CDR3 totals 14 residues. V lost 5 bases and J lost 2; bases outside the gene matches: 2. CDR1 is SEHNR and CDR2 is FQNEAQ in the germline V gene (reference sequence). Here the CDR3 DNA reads TGTGCCAGCAGCATCAGGGGGACTAATGAAAAACTGTTTTTT. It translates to CASSIRGTNEKLFF.